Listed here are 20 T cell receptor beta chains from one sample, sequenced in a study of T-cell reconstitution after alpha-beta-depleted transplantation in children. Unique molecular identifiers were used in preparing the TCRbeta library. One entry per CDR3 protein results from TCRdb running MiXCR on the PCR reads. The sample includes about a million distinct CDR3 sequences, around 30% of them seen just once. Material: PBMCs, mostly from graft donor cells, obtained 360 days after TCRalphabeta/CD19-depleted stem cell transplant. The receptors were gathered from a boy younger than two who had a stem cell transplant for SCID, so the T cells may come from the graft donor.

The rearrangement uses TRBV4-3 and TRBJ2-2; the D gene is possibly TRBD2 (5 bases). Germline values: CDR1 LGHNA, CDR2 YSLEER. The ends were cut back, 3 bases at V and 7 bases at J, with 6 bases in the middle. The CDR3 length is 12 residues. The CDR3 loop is CASSHRGGELFF. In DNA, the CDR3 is TGCGCCAGCAGCCATCGGGGCGGGGAGCTGTTTTTT.

The CDR3 here is CASSSMTSPGDIQYF. The DNA of the CDR3 is TGTGCCAGCAGCTCAATGACAAGCCCCGGGGACATTCAGTACTTC. This chain joins TRBV7-3 and TRBJ2-4, with a possible D match to TRBD2 (5 bases). Germline loops: CDR1 SGHTA, CDR2 FQGTGA. V lost 4 bases, J lost 8 bases, and 18 bases lay in between. The CDR3 is made up of 15 amino acids.

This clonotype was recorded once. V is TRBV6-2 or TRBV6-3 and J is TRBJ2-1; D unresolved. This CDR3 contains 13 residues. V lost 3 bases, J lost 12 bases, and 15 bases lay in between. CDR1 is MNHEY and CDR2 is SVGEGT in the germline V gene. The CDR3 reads CASSYRLVGRQFF. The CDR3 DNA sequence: TGTGCCAGCAGTTATCGGCTAGTGGGTCGGCAGTTCTTC.

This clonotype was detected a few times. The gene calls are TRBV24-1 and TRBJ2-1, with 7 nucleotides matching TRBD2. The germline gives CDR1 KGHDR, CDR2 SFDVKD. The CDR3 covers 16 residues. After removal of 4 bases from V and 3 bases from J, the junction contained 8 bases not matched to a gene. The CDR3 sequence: CATSEPGTKDYNEQFF. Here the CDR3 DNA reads TGTGCCACCAGTGAACCCGGGACTAAGGACTACAATGAGCAGTTCTTC.

The chain's CDR3 is CASSYAPGQGADTQYF. For the CDR3, the DNA is TGTGCCAGCAGTTACGCCCCGGGACAGGGCGCAGATACGCAGTATTTT. This chain connects TRBV6-5 to TRBJ2-3; the match to TRBD1 covers 9 bases. CDR1 is MNHEY and CDR2 is SVGAGI in the germline V gene. Trimming removed 2 bases from V and 4 bases from J; junction bases left unmatched: 7. The CDR3 is 16 residues long.

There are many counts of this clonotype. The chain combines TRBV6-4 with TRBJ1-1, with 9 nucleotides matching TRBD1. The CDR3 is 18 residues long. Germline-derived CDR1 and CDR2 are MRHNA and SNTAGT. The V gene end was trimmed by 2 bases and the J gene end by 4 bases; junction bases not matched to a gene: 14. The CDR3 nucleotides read TGTGCCAGCAGTGACCGCGCAGCGGGACAGGGACCGAGCACTGAAGCTTTCTTT. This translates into CASSDRAAGQGPSTEAFF.

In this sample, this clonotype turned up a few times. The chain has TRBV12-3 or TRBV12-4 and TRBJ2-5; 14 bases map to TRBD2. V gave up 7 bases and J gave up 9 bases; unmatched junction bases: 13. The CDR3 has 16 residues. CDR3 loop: CASTRLAGGLNRAQYF. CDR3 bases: TGTGCCAGCACCAGACTAGCGGGGGGGCTTAATCGGGCCCAGTACTTC.

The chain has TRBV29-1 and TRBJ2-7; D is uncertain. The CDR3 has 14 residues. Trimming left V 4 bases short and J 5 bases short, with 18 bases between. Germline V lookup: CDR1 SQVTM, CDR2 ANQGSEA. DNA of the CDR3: TGCAGCGTTGTTGGTGGGGAAAGCGTTCACGAGCAGTACTTC. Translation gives CSVVGGESVHEQYF.

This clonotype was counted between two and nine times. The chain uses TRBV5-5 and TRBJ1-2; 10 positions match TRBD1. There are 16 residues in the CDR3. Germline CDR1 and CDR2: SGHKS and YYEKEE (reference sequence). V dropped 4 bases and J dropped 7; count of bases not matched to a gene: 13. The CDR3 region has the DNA TGTGCCAGCAGCCACGGGACAGGGGCTCTTTCCGTTGGCTACACCTTC. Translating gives CASSHGTGALSVGYTF.

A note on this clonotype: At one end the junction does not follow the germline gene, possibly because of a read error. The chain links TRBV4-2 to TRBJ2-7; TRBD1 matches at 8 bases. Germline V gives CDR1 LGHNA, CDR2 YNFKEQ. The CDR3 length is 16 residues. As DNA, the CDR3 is TGTGCCACCAGCCAAGGGGGGACAGGAGCCCCCTACGAGCAGTACTTC. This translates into CATSQGGTGAPYEQYF.

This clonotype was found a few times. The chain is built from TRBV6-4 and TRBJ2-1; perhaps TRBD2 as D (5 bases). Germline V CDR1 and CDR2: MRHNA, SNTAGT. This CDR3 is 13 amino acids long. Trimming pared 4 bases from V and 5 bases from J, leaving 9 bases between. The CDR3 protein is CASSGRGNNEQFF. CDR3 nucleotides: TGTGCCAGCAGTGGACGAGGGAACAATGAGCAGTTCTTC.

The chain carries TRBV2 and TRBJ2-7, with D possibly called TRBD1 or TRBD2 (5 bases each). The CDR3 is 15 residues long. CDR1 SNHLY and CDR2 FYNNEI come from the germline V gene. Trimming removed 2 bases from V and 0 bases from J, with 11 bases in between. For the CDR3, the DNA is TGTGCCAGCAGTGAAACGTCGGGGCCCTCCTACGAGCAGTACTTC. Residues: CASSETSGPSYEQYF.

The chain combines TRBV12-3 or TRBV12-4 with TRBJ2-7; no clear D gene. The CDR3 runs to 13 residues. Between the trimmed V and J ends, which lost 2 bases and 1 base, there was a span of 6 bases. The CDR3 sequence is CASSLFRSYEQYF. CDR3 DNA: TGTGCCAGCAGTTTATTTAGGTCCTACGAGCAGTACTTC.

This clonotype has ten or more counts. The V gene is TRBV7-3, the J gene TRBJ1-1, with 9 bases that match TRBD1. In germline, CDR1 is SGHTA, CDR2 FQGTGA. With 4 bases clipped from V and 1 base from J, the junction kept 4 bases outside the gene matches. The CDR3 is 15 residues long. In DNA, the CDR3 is TGTGCCAGCAGCTCTAGGACAGGGGCGAACACTGAAGCTTTCTTT. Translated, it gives CASSSRTGANTEAFF. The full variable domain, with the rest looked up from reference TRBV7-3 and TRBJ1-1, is GAGVSQTPSNKVTEKGKYVELRCDPISGHTALYWYRQSLGQGPEFLIYFQGTGAADDSGLPNDRFFAVRPEGSVSTLKIQRTERGDSAVYLCASSSRTGANTEAFFGQGTRLTVV.

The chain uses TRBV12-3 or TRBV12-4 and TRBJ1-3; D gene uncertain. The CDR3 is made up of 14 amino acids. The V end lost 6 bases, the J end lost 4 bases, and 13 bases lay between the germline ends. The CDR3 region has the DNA TGTGCCAGCAGCCGCGAGCCTTCGGGAAACACCATATATTTT. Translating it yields CASSREPSGNTIYF.

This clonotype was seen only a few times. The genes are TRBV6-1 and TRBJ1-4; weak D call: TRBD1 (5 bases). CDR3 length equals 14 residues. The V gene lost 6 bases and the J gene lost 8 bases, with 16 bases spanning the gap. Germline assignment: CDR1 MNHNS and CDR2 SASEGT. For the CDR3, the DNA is TGTGCCAGCAGCCCCGGGACCCCTCCCGAAAAACTGTTTTTT. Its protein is CASSPGTPPEKLFF.

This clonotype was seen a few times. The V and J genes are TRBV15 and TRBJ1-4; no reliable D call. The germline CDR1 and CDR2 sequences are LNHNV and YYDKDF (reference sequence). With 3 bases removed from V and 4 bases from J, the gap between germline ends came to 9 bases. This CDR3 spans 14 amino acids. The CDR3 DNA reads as TGTGCCACCAGCAGGGGTGAGAGTAATGAAAAACTGTTTTTT. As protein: CATSRGESNEKLFF.

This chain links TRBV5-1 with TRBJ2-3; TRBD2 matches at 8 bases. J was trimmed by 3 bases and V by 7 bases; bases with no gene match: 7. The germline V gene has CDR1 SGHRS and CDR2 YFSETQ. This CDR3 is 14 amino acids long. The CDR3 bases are TGCGCCAGCGAGCGGGGGTGGAGTACAGATACGCAGTATTTT. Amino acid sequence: CASERGWSTDTQYF.

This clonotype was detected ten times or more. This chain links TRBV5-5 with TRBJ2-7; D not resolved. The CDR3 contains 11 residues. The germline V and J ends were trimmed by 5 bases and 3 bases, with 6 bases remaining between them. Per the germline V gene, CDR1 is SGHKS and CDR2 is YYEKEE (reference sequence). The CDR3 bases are TGTGCCAGCAGTTTTCACTACGAGCAGTACTTC. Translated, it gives CASSFHYEQYF.

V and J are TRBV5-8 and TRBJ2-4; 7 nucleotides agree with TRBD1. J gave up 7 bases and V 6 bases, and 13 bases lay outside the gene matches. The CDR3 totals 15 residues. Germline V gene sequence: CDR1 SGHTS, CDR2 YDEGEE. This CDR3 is CASIQLGGAENIQYF. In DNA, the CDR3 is TGTGCCAGCATCCAACTAGGGGGCGCGGAGAACATTCAGTACTTC.